What follows are 11 T cell receptor beta chains derived from one specimen sequenced in a study of regulatory T cells in long-lasting Graves disease. Assembly of TCR beta libraries relied on iRepertoire HTBI primers together with Arm-PCR of CDR3 regions. TCRdb used MiXCR to reprocess the multiplex PCR reads, holding one entry per CDR3 protein. The table lists approximately 470,000 distinct CDR3 sequences, less than 25% of them singletons, with 7% to 9.5% in the top ten. As for time point: persistent/refractory GD, antithyroid drugs over 5 years with positive TRAb. The TCR library was prepared using RNA isolated from PBMCs. Specimen: peripheral blood mononuclear cells (PBMCs), collected when the disease was refractory, from a patient treated with antithyroid drugs. Receptors originate from a female donor with Graves disease.

In its sample, this clonotype was seen many times. The chain joins TRBV28 to TRBJ2-7, with D unresolved. The CDR3 is made up of 14 amino acids. CDR1 and CDR2 (germline): MDHEN, SYDVKM. V was shortened by 5 bases and J by 7 bases, with 18 bases between the two germline ends. In DNA form, the CDR3 reads TGTGCCAGCAGTCGTTTAGTAGATTGGGGTGAGCAGTACTTC. It encodes CASSRLVDWGEQYF.

With regard to this clonotype: A much larger clone lies a single base off, so this may be a read error. A read error is likely, as this CDR3 ends without the conserved phenylalanine or tryptophan. V is TRBV13 and J is TRBJ2-5; the match to TRBD1 covers 7 bases. Per germline, CDR1 PRHDT and CDR2 FYEKMQ (reference sequence). The CDR3 totals 14 residues. This CDR3 reads CATRNRGFQETQYS. The CDR3 nucleotides read TGTGCAACCCGGAACAGGGGCTTCCAAGAGACCCAGTACTCC.

This chain links TRBV5-1 with TRBJ2-6; D not resolved. Germline CDR1 SGHRS, CDR2 YFSETQ. The CDR3 runs to 16 residues. V dropped 0 bases and J dropped 2 bases, with 9 bases sitting between them. The CDR3 loop reads CASSLGLYAGANVLTF. In DNA form, the CDR3 reads TGCGCCAGCAGCTTGGGGCTTTATGCTGGGGCCAACGTCCTGACTTTC.

There are many counts of this clonotype. The CDR3 protein is CASSLGPTRGWETQYF. In DNA form, the CDR3 reads TGTGCCAGCAGCTTAGGTCCGACTAGAGGATGGGAGACCCAGTACTTC. This chain uses TRBV11-2 with TRBJ2-5; TRBD2 is a possible D gene (6 bases). The CDR3 consists of 16 residues. Germline CDR1 and CDR2: SGHAT and FQNNGV. The V end lost 1 base, the J end lost 5 bases, and 17 bases lay between the germline ends.

This clonotype was observed a few times. The chain is built from TRBV5-1 and TRBJ1-1; 9 positions agree with TRBD1. Germline CDR1 SGHRS, CDR2 YFSETQ. The CDR3 contains 14 residues. V lost 3 bases and J lost 4; bases outside the gene matches: 4. The chain's CDR3 is CASSWGQGATEAFF. CDR3 in DNA: TGCGCCAGCAGCTGGGGACAGGGAGCCACTGAAGCTTTCTTT.

This clonotype has a handful of counts. This chain connects TRBV7-9 to TRBJ1-2; the D gene is possibly TRBD1 (6 bases). The CDR3 contains 16 residues. Trimming stripped 5 bases from V and 6 bases from J, with 22 bases between. Germline values: CDR1 SEHNR, CDR2 FQNEAQ (reference sequence). The CDR3 coding sequence is TGTGCCAGCAGCCCCCCTGTTGACAGGTCGAGCGATGGCTACACCTTC. This translates into CASSPPVDRSSDGYTF.

At least ten counts were recorded for this clonotype. The chain couples TRBV28 to TRBJ2-7, with 7 bases identical to TRBD2. The CDR3 has 14 amino acids. The trim removed 9 bases at V and 0 bases at J, leaving 8 bases unmatched. Germline V CDR1 and CDR2: MDHEN, SYDVKM. Here the CDR3 DNA reads TGTGCCAGTCGGCTAGCGGAGTCCTCCTACGAGCAGTACTTC. It codes for CASRLAESSYEQYF.

The chain couples TRBV24-1 to TRBJ2-1; maybe TRBD2 (5 bases). Between the trimmed V and J ends, which lost 1 base and 7 bases, there was a span of 16 bases. The CDR3 is 16 residues long. Germline loops: CDR1 KGHDR, CDR2 SFDVKD. The CDR3 spells CATSDFPGPTGNEQFF. The CDR3 DNA reads as TGTGCCACCAGTGATTTTCCTGGGCCTACGGGGAATGAGCAGTTCTTC.

The chain recombines TRBV12-3 or TRBV12-4 with TRBJ2-7; possibly TRBD2 for D (5 bases). Trimming stripped 1 base from V and 4 bases from J, with 14 bases between. CDR3 length: 15 residues. The CDR3 region has the DNA TGTGCCAGCAGTTTAGGGGGAGCCTCCAGGTACGAGCAGTACTTC. Protein sequence: CASSLGGASRYEQYF.

At least ten counts were recorded for this clonotype. The chain has TRBV28 and TRBJ1-1, with a possible D match to TRBD1 (5 bases). The V gene lost 10 bases and the J gene lost 10 bases, with 16 bases spanning the gap. The CDR3 runs to 11 residues. Looked up from germline, CDR1 is MDHEN and CDR2 is SYDVKM. The CDR3: CATQVGGRAFF. CDR3 bases: TGTGCCACCCAGGTCGGGGGAAGAGCTTTCTTT.

Only a few counts were recorded for this clonotype. The gene calls are TRBV10-1 and TRBJ2-7; TRBD1 matches at 9 bases. CDR3 length: 14 amino acids. Per germline, CDR1 WNHNN and CDR2 SYGVQD (reference sequence). Unmatched junction bases numbered 7, after V lost 3 bases and J lost 7 bases. The CDR3 region has the DNA TGCGCCAGCAGTGAAAGGGTGACAGGGGGTGAGCAGTACTTC. It specifies CASSERVTGGEQYF.